The 17 T cell receptor beta chains listed next were all sequenced from one sample in a study of blood T cell repertoires in COVID-19. The method was immunoSEQ multiplex PCR; TCRdb's version includes in-frame clones alone and lacks a portion of them. Altogether some 99,000 clones are present, 70% to 90% being singletons, with the ten largest covering 4.2%. The source material was peripheral blood. The source of these receptors is a human donor with COVID-19, enrolled during active disease. The donor label of this sample is uncertain.

The chain uses TRBV27 and TRBJ2-7, with 9 nucleotides matching TRBD1. Germline CDR1 is MNHEY and CDR2 is SMNVEV (reference sequence). J lost 6 bases, V lost 5 bases, and 8 bases had no gene match. This CDR3 contains 14 residues. The CDR3 nucleotides read TGTGCCAGCAGTACAGGGGGCTTCTTCGGCGAGCAGTACTTC. It encodes CASSTGGFFGEQYF.

V gene TRBV10-2 combines with J gene TRBJ2-5; 13 bases match TRBD2. This CDR3 has 17 amino acids. V shed 8 bases and J 6 bases; nucleotides not matched to a gene: 15. Germline V gene lookup returns CDR1 WSHSY and CDR2 SAAADI. CDR3 region: CASRVETSGGASQTQYF. CDR3 sequence (DNA): TGCGCCAGCCGGGTGGAAACTAGCGGGGGGGCATCACAGACCCAGTACTTC.

V usage is TRBV24-1 and J usage is TRBJ2-5; D unresolved. Germline CDR1 is KGHDR and CDR2 is SFDVKD. The CDR3 sequence is 13 residues long. Trimming stripped 3 bases from V and 0 bases from J, with 4 bases between. The CDR3 nucleotides read TGTGCCACCAGTGATCCGTACCAAGAGACCCAGTACTTC. Its translation is CATSDPYQETQYF.

CDR3 in amino acids: CAWNARGGTGNTIYF. The CDR3 nucleotides read TGTGCCTGGAATGCCCGTGGGGGGACTGGAAACACCATATATTTT. V usage is TRBV30 and J usage is TRBJ1-3; the D gene is possibly TRBD1 (5 bases). The germline V gene has CDR1 GTSNPN and CDR2 SVGIG (reference sequence). This CDR3 has 15 residues. Trimming stripped 4 bases from V and 2 bases from J, with 15 bases between.

V gene TRBV23-1 combines with J gene TRBJ2-3; D is unresolved. TRBV23-1 is annotated as an ORF whose role is uncertain. V dropped 7 bases and J dropped 6 bases, with 20 bases sitting between them. The CDR3 has 15 amino acids. The CDR3 nucleotides are TGCGCCAGCACCCCGAGCAGGTTTCCGGCGGATACGCAGTATTTT. Translation gives CASTPSRFPADTQYF.

This chain connects TRBV5-1 to TRBJ1-1, with TRBD1 identical over 8 bases. V lost 2 bases, J lost 3 bases, and 6 bases stayed unmatched. The CDR3 contains 15 residues. CDR1 is SGHRS, CDR2 YFSETQ, per germline. CDR3 sequence: CASSFRYRGDTEAFF. CDR3 DNA: TGCGCCAGCAGCTTTCGTTACAGGGGGGACACTGAAGCTTTCTTT.

CDR3 nucleotides: TGTGCCAGCAGTAAACAGGGGAGCTATGGCTACACCTTC. This translates into CASSKQGSYGYTF. The chain joins TRBV3-1 (or the pseudogene TRBV3-2) to TRBJ1-2; TRBD1 agrees at 7 bases. This CDR3 spans 13 amino acids. Germline CDR1 and CDR2: LGHDT and YNNKEL (reference sequence). V was pared by 6 bases and J by 4 bases, with 5 bases of the junction left unmatched.

The CDR3 sequence: CASSSTQGQNTGELFF. The CDR3 region has the DNA TGTGCCAGCAGCTCTACACAGGGGCAGAACACCGGGGAGCTGTTTTTT. This chain joins TRBV7-3 and TRBJ2-2, with TRBD1 matching over 7 bases. This CDR3 has 16 residues. The ends lost 4 bases at V and 1 base at J; junction bases unmatched: 6. Germline-derived CDR1 and CDR2 are SGHTA and FQGTGA.

V gene TRBV7-2 combines with J gene TRBJ2-7; a possible D gene is TRBD2 (6 bases). Per the germline V gene, CDR1 is SGHTA and CDR2 is FQGNSA. V lost 1 base and J 0 bases, leaving 10 bases between the germline ends. The CDR3 totals 15 residues. CDR3 coding DNA: TGTGCCAGCAGCTTAGGCCGAGCGGGCTCCTACGAGCAGTACTTC. This translates into CASSLGRAGSYEQYF.

This chain joins TRBV5-1 and TRBJ1-2, with TRBD1 matching over 7 bases. Trimming at V came to 4 bases and at J to 5 bases, leaving 8 bases not matched to a gene. The CDR3 contains 14 residues. Germline CDR1 and CDR2: SGHRS and YFSETQ. CDR3 DNA sequence: TGCGCCAGCAGCCCGGTCGGGACAGAATATGGCTACACCTTC. Its translation: CASSPVGTEYGYTF.

The chain has TRBV7-7 and TRBJ2-5; 10 positions agree with TRBD2. CDR1 and CDR2 from the germline V gene are SSHAT and FNYEAQ (reference sequence). CDR3 length: 19 residues. V trimming: 4 bases; J trimming: 7 bases; junction bases outside the gene matches: 21. The CDR3 sequence is CASSSGKAFSGGPSGTQYF. CDR3 DNA: TGTGCCAGCAGCTCCGGGAAGGCTTTTAGCGGGGGGCCCTCAGGGACCCAGTACTTC.

The CDR3 sequence is CASTDRAGQPQHF. The CDR3 DNA sequence: TGTGCCAGTACCGACAGGGCCGGTCAGCCCCAGCATTTT. This rearrangement joins TRBV19 to TRBJ1-5, with TRBD1 matching over 7 bases. Trimming took 7 bases from V and 6 from J; bases not matched to a gene: 6. This CDR3 region has 13 residues. Germline lookup yields CDR1 LNHDA and CDR2 SQIVND (reference sequence).

The sample holds a few counts of this clone. This chain links TRBV25-1 with TRBJ1-5, with D perhaps TRBD1 (5 bases). From germline, CDR1 is MGHDK and CDR2 SYGVNS. V lost 6 bases and J lost 9, with 15 bases in between. The CDR3 runs to 13 residues. This chain's CDR3 is CASRPSGAGPQHF. The CDR3 coding sequence is TGTGCCAGCAGGCCAAGTGGGGCAGGGCCCCAGCATTTT.

The J gene is TRBJ1-2, the V gene TRBV11-3, with D possibly TRBD1 on 5 matching bases. Germline assignment: CDR1 SGHNT and CDR2 YENEEA. The CDR3 is 12 residues long. Trimming left V 5 bases short and J 10 bases short, with 14 bases between. The CDR3 here is CASSLGGLDYTF. CDR3 bases: TGTGCCAGCAGCCTCGGGGGTCTTGACTACACCTTC. Variable domain in full (rest from reference TRBV11-3 and TRBJ1-2): EAGVVQSPRYKIIEKKQPVAFWCNPISGHNTLYWYLQNLGQGPELLIRYENEEAVDDSQLPKDRFSAERLKGVDSTLKIQPAELGDSAVYLCASSLGGLDYTFGSGTRLTVV.

The V call is TRBV10-2, the J call TRBJ2-3, with 7 bases that match TRBD1. The CDR3 length is 14 residues. The germline CDR1 and CDR2 sequences are WSHSY and SAAADI. Trimming at V came to 8 bases and at J to 1 base, leaving 6 bases not matched to a gene. The CDR3 loop reads CASSTGVGTDTQYF. DNA of the CDR3: TGCGCCAGCTCCACAGGGGTCGGCACAGATACGCAGTATTTT.

This clone was seen a single time. V and J are TRBV19 and TRBJ2-3; TRBD2 agrees at 9 bases. Germline CDR1 reads LNHDA; CDR2 reads SQIVND (reference sequence). V dropped 2 bases and J dropped 2; count of bases not matched to a gene: 5. The CDR3 has 16 amino acids. This CDR3 is CASSIRAGGHTDTQYF. As DNA, the CDR3 is TGTGCCAGTAGTATAAGAGCGGGGGGACACACAGATACGCAGTATTTT.

The gene calls are TRBV27 and TRBJ1-5; a weak D match, TRBD1 (6 bases). The CDR3 contains 14 residues. The germline V gene has CDR1 MNHEY and CDR2 SMNVEV (reference sequence). The V and J ends lost 1 base and 5 bases respectively, with 9 bases between them. The CDR3 loop reads CASSLFYRDQPQHF. The CDR3 DNA sequence: TGTGCCAGCAGTTTATTCTACAGGGATCAGCCCCAGCATTTT.